This T cell receptor (beta chain) was sequenced in a study of shared clonotypes between healthy human individuals. This clone was observed a single time. Only in-frame clones appear in the TCRdb table, and some are missing; sequencing was by immunoSEQ multiplex PCR. The data show around 450,000 clones, roughly three quarters seen once. V dropped 4 bases and J dropped 3 bases, with 11 bases sitting between them. Germline CDR1 and CDR2: SGDLS and YYNGEE. The CDR3 spans 13 residues. The specimen was PBMCs. The chain has TRBV9 and TRBJ2-7; D gene uncertain. The clonotype originates from a woman aged 40 to 55 in good health. Some clones in this sample may be carry-over from other donors' samples. In DNA form, the CDR3 reads TGTGCCAGCAGCCCGGGCCCACACTACGAGCAGTACTTC. It yields the protein CASSPGPHYEQYF. The variable domain in full, completed from reference TRBV9 and TRBJ2-7, reads DSGVTQTPKHLITATGQRVTLRCSPRSGDLSVYWYQQSLDQGLQFLIQYYNGEERAKGNILERFSAQQFPDLHSELNLSSLELGDSALYFCASSPGPHYEQYFGPGTRLTVT.